These 6 T cell receptor beta chains originate from one sample sequenced in a study of CD8+ T cells in alopecia areata. TCR sequencing used cDNA made by reverse transcription of extracted RNA. Using immunoSEQ multiplex PCR, the repertoire was profiled, and TCRdb retains in-frame clones only, with some absent. The sample contains about 180,000 clones, approximately 56% of which appear only once. Sequencing was performed on CD4+ T cells sorted from blood, taken at week 0. The receptors shown here come from a human donor with alopecia areata.

This clone showed up just a few times. The chain joins TRBV7-9 to TRBJ1-2; D is unresolved. V was pared by 5 bases and J by 6 bases, with 13 bases between. This CDR3 is 13 amino acids long. Germline CDR1 and CDR2: SEHNR and FQNEAQ (reference sequence). This CDR3 is CASSPTSGNGYTF. The CDR3 DNA sequence: TGTGCCAGCAGCCCCACATCCGGTAATGGCTACACCTTC.

In its sample, this clone was seen a few times. The chain recombines TRBV19 with TRBJ1-4, with TRBD1 matching over 9 bases. The V gene's germline CDR1 is LNHDA and CDR2 SQIVND (reference sequence). The CDR3 contains 15 residues. The V gene end was trimmed by 7 bases and the J gene end by 4 bases; junction bases not matched to a gene: 7. Written as DNA, the CDR3 is TGTGCCAGTAAACGGGACAGGGCCCTTAATGAAAAACTGTTTTTT. It encodes CASKRDRALNEKLFF.

Remarks on this clone: Additional DNA sequences in this sample encode the identical CDR3. The V gene is TRBV5-1, the J gene TRBJ2-7; TRBD1 or TRBD2 may be the D gene (5 bases each). Germline CDR1 and CDR2: SGHRS and YFSETQ. Trimming took off 4 bases at V and 0 bases at J, with 11 bases between the two ends. The CDR3 is 14 residues long. In DNA, the CDR3 is TGCGCCAGCAGCACGGGGACGTTCTCCTACGAGCAGTACTTC. Amino acids: CASSTGTFSYEQYF.

This clone is a singleton in its sample. The gene calls are TRBV7-2 and TRBJ2-7, with TRBD2 identical over 7 bases. This CDR3 is built from 15 residues. The J segment lost 0 bases and the V segment lost 2 bases, leaving 4 bases of the junction unmatched. Germline CDR1 reads SGHTA; CDR2 reads FQGNSA. The CDR3 reads CASSLTSVSSYEQYF. The CDR3 DNA reads TGTGCCAGCAGCTTAACTAGCGTCAGCTCCTACGAGCAGTACTTC. The variable domain in full, with the rest retrieved from reference TRBV7-2 and TRBJ2-7, is GAGVSQSPSNKVTEKGKDVELRCDPISGHTALYWYRQSLGQGLEFLIYFQGNSAPDKSGLPSDRFSAERTGGSVSTLTIQRTQQEDSAVYLCASSLTSVSSYEQYFGPGTRLTVT.

This sequence joins TRBV6-5 and TRBJ2-6, with D hard to call. The CDR3 runs 15 residues. Per the germline V gene, CDR1 is MNHEY and CDR2 is SVGAGI. V was shortened by 5 bases and J by 4 bases, with 12 bases between the two germline ends. CDR3 loop: CASSKDMPGANVLTF. The CDR3 coding sequence is TGTGCCAGCAGTAAAGACATGCCCGGGGCCAACGTCCTGACTTTC.

This clone was recorded only once. V is TRBV10-3 and J is TRBJ2-3, with 13 positions matching TRBD2. CDR1 is ENHRY, CDR2 SYGVKD, per germline. V shed 6 bases, J shed 4 bases, and the junction held 7 bases outside the gene matches. This CDR3 is 16 amino acids long. This CDR3 reads CAIRPVLAGGPDTQYF. DNA of the CDR3: TGTGCCATCAGACCCGTACTAGCGGGGGGGCCAGATACGCAGTATTTT.